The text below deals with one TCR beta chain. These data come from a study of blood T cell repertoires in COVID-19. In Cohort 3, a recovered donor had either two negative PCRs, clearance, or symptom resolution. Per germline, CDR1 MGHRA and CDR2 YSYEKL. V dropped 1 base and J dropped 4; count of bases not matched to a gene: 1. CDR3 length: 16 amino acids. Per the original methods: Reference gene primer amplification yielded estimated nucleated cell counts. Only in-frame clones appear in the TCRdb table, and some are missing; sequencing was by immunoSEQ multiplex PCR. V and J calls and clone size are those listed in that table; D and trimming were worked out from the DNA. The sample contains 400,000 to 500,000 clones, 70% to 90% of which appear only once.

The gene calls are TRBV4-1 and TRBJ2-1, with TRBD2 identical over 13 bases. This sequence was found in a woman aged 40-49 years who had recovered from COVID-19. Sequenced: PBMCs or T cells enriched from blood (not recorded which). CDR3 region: CASSQGTSGGYNEQFF. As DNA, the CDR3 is TGCGCCAGCAGCCAAGGGACTAGCGGGGGATACAATGAGCAGTTCTTC.